One and the same sample provided the 4 T cell receptor beta chains below, sequenced in a study of blood T cell repertoires in COVID-19. Measured with immunoSEQ multiplex PCR; TCRdb has only the in-frame clones, and not every one. Of some 34,000 clones listed, approximately 85% are singletons. What was sequenced was peripheral blood. Receptors were obtained from a human donor in a cohort sampled during active COVID-19.

This chain links TRBV5-1 with TRBJ1-4, with D unclear. V lost 0 bases to trimming and J lost 0 bases, with 6 bases between them. From germline, CDR1 is SGHRS and CDR2 YFSETQ. The CDR3 consists of 15 residues. In DNA form, the CDR3 reads TGCGCCAGCAGCTTGGCCGGGGCAACTAATGAAAAACTGTTTTTT. Its translation is CASSLAGATNEKLFF.

The chain is built from TRBV5-1 and TRBJ2-7; maybe TRBD2 (6 bases). Looked up from germline, CDR1 is SGHRS and CDR2 is YFSETQ. The CDR3 length is 16 residues. V was shortened by 4 bases and J by 1 base, with 18 bases between the two germline ends. CDR3 DNA: TGCGCCAGCAGCCTCCAGCGGGTCTCGAAATCCTACGAGCAGTACTTC. It encodes CASSLQRVSKSYEQYF.

This CDR3 is CASSKTGYYNEQFF. The CDR3 DNA is TGTGCCAGTAGTAAGACAGGGTATTACAATGAGCAGTTCTTC. The rearrangement uses TRBV19 and TRBJ2-1; 7 bases line up with TRBD1. Germline CDR1 is LNHDA and CDR2 is SQIVND (reference sequence). Unmatched junction bases numbered 4, after V lost 4 bases and J lost 4 bases. This CDR3 has 14 amino acids.

Only one count was recorded for this clone. The CDR3: CASSATGNYGYTF. The CDR3 nucleotides read TGTGCCAGTTCCGCCACAGGGAACTATGGCTACACCTTC. The chain is built from TRBV19 and TRBJ1-2, with D possibly TRBD1 on 6 matching bases. Germline V CDR1 and CDR2: LNHDA, SQIVND (reference sequence). This CDR3 has 13 amino acids. V gave up 8 bases and J gave up 2 bases, with 12 bases separating them.